This TCR beta chain derives from a study of T cells in Graves' hyperthyroidism and ophthalmopathy. Broader study findings: Using 13 V-J features, a model discriminated ophthalmopathy from stable hyperthyroidism.

This clonotype has ten or more counts. What it binds is unknown. Germline V gene lookup returns CDR1 MNHEY and CDR2 SVGAGI. V lost 0 bases to trimming and J lost 3 bases, with 11 bases between them. The CDR3 totals 15 residues. Using RNA transcripts as the source, TCR beta CDR3 regions were amplified. The HTBI primer set drove a first-round RT-PCR of the TCR CDR3. Using its own MiXCR run on the multiplex PCR reads, TCRdb lists one record per CDR3 protein. The sample lists 600,000 to 900,000 distinct CDR3 sequences; about 17% were seen once. The specimen was blood. The rearrangement joins TRBV6-5 to TRBJ2-5; D is possibly TRBD1 or TRBD2 (5 bases each). This TCR derives from a man aged 18 to 30 with Graves' hyperthyroidism. The CDR3 protein is CASSYSAGSEETQYF. The DNA for the CDR3 is TGTGCCAGCAGTTACTCGGCAGGGAGTGAAGAGACCCAGTACTTC.